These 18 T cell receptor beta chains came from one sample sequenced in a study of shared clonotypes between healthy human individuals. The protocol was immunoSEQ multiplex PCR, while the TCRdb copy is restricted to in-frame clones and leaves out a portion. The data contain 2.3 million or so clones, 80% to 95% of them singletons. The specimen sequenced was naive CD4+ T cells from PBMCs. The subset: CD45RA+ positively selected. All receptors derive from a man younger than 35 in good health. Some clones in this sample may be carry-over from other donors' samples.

The CDR3 sequence is CSVAGSPTDTQYF. The CDR3 nucleotides read TGCAGCGTTGCGGGCAGCCCCACAGATACGCAGTATTTT. This chain joins TRBV29-1 and TRBJ2-3; D is unclear. Germline-derived CDR1 and CDR2 are SQVTM and ANQGSEA. Between the trimmed V and J ends, which lost 4 bases and 2 bases, there was a span of 10 bases. CDR3 length equals 13 residues.

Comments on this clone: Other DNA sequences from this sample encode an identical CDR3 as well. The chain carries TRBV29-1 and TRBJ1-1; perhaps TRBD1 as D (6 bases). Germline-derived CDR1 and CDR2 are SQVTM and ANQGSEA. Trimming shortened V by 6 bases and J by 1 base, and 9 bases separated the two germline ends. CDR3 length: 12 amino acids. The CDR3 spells CSVLTGNTEAFF. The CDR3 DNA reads TGCAGCGTGCTGACAGGGAACACTGAAGCTTTCTTT.

CDR3 bases: TGTGCCAGCGGGACAGGGCTTTACGAGCAGTACTTC. Translating gives CASGTGLYEQYF. The chain links TRBV6-1 to TRBJ2-7, with TRBD1 identical over 9 bases. Trimming cost V 8 bases and J 4 bases; bases outside gene matches: 3. Germline V gene lookup returns CDR1 MNHNS and CDR2 SASEGT. There are 12 residues in the CDR3.

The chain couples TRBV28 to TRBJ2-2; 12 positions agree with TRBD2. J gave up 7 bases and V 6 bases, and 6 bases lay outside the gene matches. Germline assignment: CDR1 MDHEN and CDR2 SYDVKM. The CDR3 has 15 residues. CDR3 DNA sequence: TGTGCCAGCAGCCCTAGCGGGAGGGCCGGCGGGGAGCTGTTTTTT. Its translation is CASSPSGRAGGELFF.

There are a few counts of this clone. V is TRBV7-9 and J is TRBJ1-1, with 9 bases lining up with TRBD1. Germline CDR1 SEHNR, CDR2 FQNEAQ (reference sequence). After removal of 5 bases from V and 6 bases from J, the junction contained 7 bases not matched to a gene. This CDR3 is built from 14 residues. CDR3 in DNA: TGTGCCAGCAGCATTGAACAGGGGGCTGCTGAAGCTTTCTTT. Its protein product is CASSIEQGAAEAFF.

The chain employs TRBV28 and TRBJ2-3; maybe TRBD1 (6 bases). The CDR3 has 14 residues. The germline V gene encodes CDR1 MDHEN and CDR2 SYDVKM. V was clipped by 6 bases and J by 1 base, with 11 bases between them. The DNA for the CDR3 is TGTGCCAGCAGCTTGGACAGCCGCACAGATACGCAGTATTTT. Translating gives CASSLDSRTDTQYF.

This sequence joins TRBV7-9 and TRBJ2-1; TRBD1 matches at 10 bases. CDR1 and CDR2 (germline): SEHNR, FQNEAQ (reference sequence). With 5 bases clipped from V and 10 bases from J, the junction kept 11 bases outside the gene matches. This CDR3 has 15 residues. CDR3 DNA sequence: TGTGCCAGCAGCCCCCGACAGGGGGCGGAAAACGAGCAGTTCTTC. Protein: CASSPRQGAENEQFF.

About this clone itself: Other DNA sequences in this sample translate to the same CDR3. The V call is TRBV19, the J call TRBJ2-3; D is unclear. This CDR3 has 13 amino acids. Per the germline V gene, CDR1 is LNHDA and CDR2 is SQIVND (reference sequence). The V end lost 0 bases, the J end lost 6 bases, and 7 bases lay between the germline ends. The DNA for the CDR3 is TGTGCCAGTAGTATAGAGGGTACGGATACGCAGTATTTT. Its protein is CASSIEGTDTQYF.

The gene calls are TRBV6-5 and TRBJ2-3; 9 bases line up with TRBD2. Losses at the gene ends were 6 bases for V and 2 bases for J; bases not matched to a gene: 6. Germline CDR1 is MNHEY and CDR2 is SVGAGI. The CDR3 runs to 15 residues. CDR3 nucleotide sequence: TGTGCCAGCAGCACTAGCGGGCGGGTCACAGATACGCAGTATTTT. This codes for CASSTSGRVTDTQYF.

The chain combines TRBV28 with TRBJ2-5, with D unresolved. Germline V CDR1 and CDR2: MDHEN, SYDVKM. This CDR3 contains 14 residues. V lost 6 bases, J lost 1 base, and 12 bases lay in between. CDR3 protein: CASSRLGFQETQYF. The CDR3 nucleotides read TGTGCCAGCAGCCGGTTGGGATTCCAAGAGACCCAGTACTTC.

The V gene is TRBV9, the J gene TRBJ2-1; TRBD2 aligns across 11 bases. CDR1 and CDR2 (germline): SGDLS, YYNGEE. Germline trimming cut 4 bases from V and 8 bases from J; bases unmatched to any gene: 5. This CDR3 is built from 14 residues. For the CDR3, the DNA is TGTGCCAGCAGCAAAGGGGGACTAGCGGATGAGCAGTTCTTC. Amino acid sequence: CASSKGGLADEQFF.

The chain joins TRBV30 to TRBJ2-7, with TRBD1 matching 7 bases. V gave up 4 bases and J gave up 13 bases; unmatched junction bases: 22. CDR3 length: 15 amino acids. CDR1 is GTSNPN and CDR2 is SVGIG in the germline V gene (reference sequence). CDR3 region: CAWTRIQGTPTEAYF. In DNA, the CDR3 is TGTGCCTGGACGCGGATACAGGGGACGCCTACGGAGGCATACTTC.

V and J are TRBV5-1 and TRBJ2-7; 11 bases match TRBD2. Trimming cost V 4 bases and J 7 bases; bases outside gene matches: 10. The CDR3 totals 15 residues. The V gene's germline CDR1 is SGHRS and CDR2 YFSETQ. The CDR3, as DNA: TGCGCCAGCAGCGCAAGACTAGCGGGAACGCAGGAGCAGTACTTC. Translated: CASSARLAGTQEQYF.

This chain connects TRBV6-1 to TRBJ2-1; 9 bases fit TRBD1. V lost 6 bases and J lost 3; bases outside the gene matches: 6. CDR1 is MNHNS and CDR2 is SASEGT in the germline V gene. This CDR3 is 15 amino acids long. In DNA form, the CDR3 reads TGTGCCAGCAGACCTCCGGGACAGGGCTACAATGAGCAGTTCTTC. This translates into CASRPPGQGYNEQFF.

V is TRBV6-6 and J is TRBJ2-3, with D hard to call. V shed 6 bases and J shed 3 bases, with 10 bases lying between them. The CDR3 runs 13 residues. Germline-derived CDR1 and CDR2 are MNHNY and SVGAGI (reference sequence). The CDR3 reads CASRVDGTDTQYF. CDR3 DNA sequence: TGTGCCAGCAGGGTCGACGGTACAGATACGCAGTATTTT.

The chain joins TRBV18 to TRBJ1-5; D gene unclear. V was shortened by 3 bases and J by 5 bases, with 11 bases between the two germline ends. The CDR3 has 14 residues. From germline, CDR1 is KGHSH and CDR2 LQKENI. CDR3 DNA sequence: TGTGCCAGCTCACCGAGGGTGCGGGATCAGCCCCAGCATTTT. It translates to CASSPRVRDQPQHF.

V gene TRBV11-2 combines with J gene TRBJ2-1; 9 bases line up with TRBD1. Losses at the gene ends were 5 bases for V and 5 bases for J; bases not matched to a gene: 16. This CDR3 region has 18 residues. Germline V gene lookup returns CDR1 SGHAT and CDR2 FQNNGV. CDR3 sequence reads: CASSPRHPGDREHNEQFF. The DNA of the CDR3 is TGTGCCAGCAGCCCACGACACCCGGGGGACAGGGAGCACAATGAGCAGTTCTTC.

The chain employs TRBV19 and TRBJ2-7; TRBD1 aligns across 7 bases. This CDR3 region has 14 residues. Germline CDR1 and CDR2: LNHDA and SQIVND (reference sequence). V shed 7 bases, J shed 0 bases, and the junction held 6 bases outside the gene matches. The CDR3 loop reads CASKRGQDSYEQYF. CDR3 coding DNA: TGTGCCAGTAAGCGAGGACAGGACTCCTACGAGCAGTACTTC.